This T cell receptor (beta chain) was identified during a study of T cells expressing NK-cell markers (dated by TCRdb to between 2020 and 2021). Background for the entire study: TCR beta-chain repertoires were profiled in sorted CD3+CD56+NKG2C+, CD3+CD56+NKG2C- and CD3+CD56-NKG2C+ T-cell subsets from fewer than 10 donors. Most of the eight sequenced donors were HCMV-seropositive and one was HCMV-seronegative. All eight donors whose samples were sequenced were randomly selected healthy volunteers, three of them men and five women. Sequencing of the libraries produced 2 x 150 bp reads on Illumina HiSeq 2000/2500, MiSeq or NextSeq. The research as a whole found: Those dominant clonotypes were again the most abundant among CD3+CD56-NKG2C+ cells in several donors, at about 25-60.1%. For five or six donors, the dominant CD3+CD56+NKG2C+ clonotypes were among the top 10 CD8+ clonotypes and accounted for roughly 1.0-8% of CD8+ T cells. Whether the expanded NKG2C-expressing T cell clones were specific for HCMV antigens remained unclear.

Regarding this clonotype: This receptor's antigen is unknown.

Instrument on record: Illumina HiSeq 2000. 5'RACE template switching, by which a universal primer site and unique molecular identifiers were added, was used to make TCR beta cDNA libraries. cDNA synthesis was primed from the TCR beta constant segment and was followed by two successive PCR amplification steps. Regarding the original processing steps: MIGEC handled demultiplexing of the reads and grouping by UMI, while MiTCR was used to assemble and quantify clonotypes. Only TCR cDNA sequences supported by at least two reads were kept to exclude erroneous sequences. The tcR package was used for downstream repertoire analysis, and clonotypes were matched between fractions using CDR3 nucleotide sequence together with V segment. VDJmatch was used to annotate antigen specificity against VDJdb, with one amino acid substitution allowed in CDR3. After reprocessing by TCRdb, each CDR3 protein sequence is one entry, and no DNA is given. TCRdb's processing, not the authors' own work, is the source of the V and J calls. For this sample, the table gives a few hundred thousand distinct CDR3 sequences. Around 5.2% of the sample comes from the top ten.

HCMV-specific IgG was detected in serum with a commercial ELISA kit to determine HCMV serostatus. Peripheral blood mononuclear cells were isolated from blood by Ficoll density gradient centrifugation. The CDR3 starts with the cysteine, ends with the phenylalanine, and has 14 residues. Only the protein is on record. The germline V gene specifies SGHTA as CDR1 and FQGNSA as CDR2. In this chain, TRBV7-2 is recombined with TRBJ2-2; the TCRdb D gene call, TRBD1, has no DNA to confirm it. This TCR came from a man aged 18-69 years in good health. Sequenced: blood T cells: a sorted CD56 or NKG2C T cell subset, CD4+ or CD8+ T cells, or bulk PBMC T cells (not recorded which). For the CDR3, the sequence is CASSSAGATGELFF. Outside the CDR3, residues come from the reference TRBV7-2 and TRBJ2-2 proteins, so the full variable domain is: GAGVSQSPSNKVTEKGKDVELRCDPISGHTALYWYRQSLGQGLEFLIYFQGNSAPDKSGLPSDRFSAERTGGSVSTLTIQRTQQEDSAVYLCASSSAGATGELFFGEGSRLTVL.